These 21 T cell receptor beta chains were sequenced from one sample in a study of T cell responses to AZD1222 COVID-19 vaccine. Assay used: immunoSEQ multiplex PCR; TCRdb lists only in-frame clones, some missing. The sample holds 70,000 to 90,000 clones, 89% seen once. This sample comprised peripheral blood, obtained on day 0 of AZD1222 vaccination. Every receptor here comes from an adult in good health.

The rearrangement links TRBV7-2 to TRBJ2-7, with TRBD2 as a possible D gene (5 bases). This CDR3 contains 15 residues. Germline CDR1 is SGHTA and CDR2 is FQGNSA. Trimming shortened V by 1 base and J by 4 bases, and 14 bases separated the two germline ends. The chain's CDR3 is CASSLGRVSGYEQYF. The CDR3 DNA is TGTGCCAGCAGCTTAGGTCGGGTGTCGGGATACGAGCAGTACTTC.

V usage is TRBV9 and J usage is TRBJ2-3; 9 bases align to TRBD2. Germline-derived CDR1 and CDR2 are SGDLS and YYNGEE. Trimming cost V 4 bases and J 4 bases; bases outside gene matches: 4. This CDR3 region has 14 residues. The CDR3 region is CASSTSGSADTQYF. The CDR3 DNA follows: TGTGCCAGCAGCACTAGCGGGTCGGCAGATACGCAGTATTTT.

This chain links TRBV6-4 with TRBJ1-1; 7 bases agree with TRBD1. The V segment lost 4 bases and the J segment 1 base; nucleotides outside the gene matches: 6. The CDR3 extends over 15 amino acids. From germline, CDR1 is MRHNA and CDR2 SNTAGT. The CDR3 DNA reads TGTGCCAGCAGTGGGGGGACAGCGAGGAACACTGAAGCTTTCTTT. Protein: CASSGGTARNTEAFF.

The chain employs TRBV5-1 and TRBJ2-2; 13 nucleotides match TRBD2. CDR1 is SGHRS and CDR2 is YFSETQ in the germline V gene. The V gene end was trimmed by 0 bases and the J gene end by 6 bases; junction bases not matched to a gene: 5. This CDR3 has 17 residues. This CDR3 is CASSLVTSGGAAGELFF. Here the CDR3 DNA reads TGCGCCAGCAGCTTGGTCACTAGCGGGGGGGCCGCCGGGGAGCTGTTTTTT.

This clone was observed a few times. J is TRBJ2-3 and V is TRBV21-1; no DNA check was done on the table's D call, TRBD2. TRBV21-1 is recorded as a pseudogene. The CDR3 covers 16 residues. This chain's CDR3 is CASSDPSGSSTDTQYF. CDR3 DNA sequence: TGTGCCAGCAGCGACCCTAGCGGGAGCAGCACAGATACGCAGTATTTT.

The chain couples TRBV11-2 to TRBJ2-2; 10 bases fit TRBD1. The CDR3 contains 16 residues. V lost 5 bases to trimming and J lost 1 base; unmatched junction nucleotides: 4. The germline CDR1 and CDR2 sequences are SGHAT and FQNNGV. This CDR3 is CASSHWTGGNTGELFF. The CDR3 bases are TGTGCCAGCAGCCACTGGACAGGGGGGAACACCGGGGAGCTGTTTTTT.

The chain recombines TRBV30 with TRBJ1-5; D unclear. This CDR3 has 14 amino acids. V was clipped by 2 bases and J by 3 bases, with 11 bases between them. Germline V gives CDR1 GTSNPN, CDR2 SVGIG (reference sequence). DNA of the CDR3: TGTGCCTGGAGTCAGCGTATGATCAATCAGCCCCAGCATTTT. This sequence encodes CAWSQRMINQPQHF.

The rearrangement links TRBV30 to TRBJ1-6; D possibly corresponds to TRBD1 (6 bases). The V end lost 3 bases, the J end lost 10 bases, and 13 bases lay between the germline ends. Per the germline V gene, CDR1 is GTSNPN and CDR2 is SVGIG (reference sequence). CDR3 size: 13 residues. CDR3 residues: CAWRTGGVSPLHF. As DNA, the CDR3 is TGTGCCTGGAGAACGGGGGGCGTCTCACCCCTCCACTTT.

The gene calls are TRBV6-5 and TRBJ2-3; 8 bases align to TRBD2. Germline V gives CDR1 MNHEY, CDR2 SVGAGI. The J segment lost 3 bases and the V segment lost 5 bases, leaving 4 bases of the junction unmatched. CDR3 size: 14 residues. CDR3 region: CASSRAGVTDTQYF. The CDR3 DNA reads as TGTGCCAGCAGTAGAGCGGGAGTGACAGATACGCAGTATTTT.

V and J are TRBV5-1 and TRBJ1-2; 7 bases align to TRBD1. The CDR3 consists of 12 residues. The junction had 0 bases not matched to a gene; V was cut back by 0 bases and J by 7 bases. CDR1 is SGHRS and CDR2 is YFSETQ in the germline V gene. The CDR3 loop is CASSLGQGGYTF. The DNA of the CDR3 is TGCGCCAGCAGCTTGGGACAGGGTGGCTACACCTTC.

The rearrangement links TRBV19 to TRBJ2-1; D gene unclear. Germline assignment: CDR1 LNHDA and CDR2 SQIVND (reference sequence). The CDR3 length is 14 residues. The V end lost 5 bases, the J end lost 9 bases, and 17 bases lay between the germline ends. The chain's CDR3 is CASSPQTTLGEQFF. CDR3 nucleotides: TGTGCCAGTAGTCCCCAGACCACCCTCGGTGAGCAGTTCTTC.

The chain uses TRBV27 and TRBJ2-7; D is uncertain. The germline CDR1 and CDR2 sequences are MNHEY and SMNVEV (reference sequence). Trimming took 5 bases from V and 0 from J, leaving 20 bases between them. This CDR3 region has 17 residues. The CDR3 DNA is TGTGCCAGCAGTCCAAGTTCGGGCACCCTAAGCTCCTACGAGCAGTACTTC. Its translation: CASSPSSGTLSSYEQYF.

The V and J genes are TRBV4-3 and TRBJ2-6; D perhaps matches TRBD1 (6 bases). Deletions cut 3 bases from V and 0 bases from J, with 12 bases between. This CDR3 comprises 17 residues. Germline CDR1 LGHNA, CDR2 YSLEER. The CDR3 here is CASSQRTASSGANVLTF. Written as DNA, the CDR3 is TGCGCCAGCAGCCAGAGGACAGCCAGCTCTGGGGCCAACGTCCTGACTTTC.

The genes are TRBV5-6 and TRBJ2-3; D could derive from TRBD1 or TRBD2 (5 bases each). CDR3 size: 15 residues. Trimming shortened V by 0 bases and J by 8 bases, and 16 bases separated the two germline ends. CDR1 SGHDT and CDR2 YYEEEE come from the germline V gene. CDR3 bases: TGTGCCAGCAGCTTGGGGCCTATGGGGGACGGTACGCAGTATTTT. It yields the protein CASSLGPMGDGTQYF.

CDR3 sequence (DNA): TGTGCCACCAGCAGAGCCCCCTCCCGAACTAATGAAAAACTGTTTTTT. Protein: CATSRAPSRTNEKLFF. This rearrangement joins TRBV15 to TRBJ1-4; D remains ambiguous. Per the germline V gene, CDR1 is LNHNV and CDR2 is YYDKDF (reference sequence). CDR3 length: 16 amino acids. Trimming left V 1 base short and J 1 base short, with 10 bases between.

V is TRBV2 and J is TRBJ2-7; D remains unclear. Germline V lookup: CDR1 SNHLY, CDR2 FYNNEI. Deletions cut 1 base from V and 0 bases from J, with 10 bases between. The CDR3 spans 15 residues. The CDR3 loop reads CASSEGTSYSYEQYF. The CDR3 nucleotides are TGTGCCAGCAGTGAAGGCACCTCTTACTCCTACGAGCAGTACTTC.

The chain has TRBV3-1 (or the pseudogene TRBV3-2) and TRBJ1-2; D possibly corresponds to TRBD1 (5 bases). Germline V gene lookup returns CDR1 LGHDT and CDR2 YNNKEL (reference sequence). The CDR3 sequence is 13 residues long. Trimming stripped 4 bases from V and 7 bases from J, with 13 bases between. The CDR3 coding sequence is TGTGCCAGCAGCCTATCGAGGGGACGTGGCTACACCTTC. Residues: CASSLSRGRGYTF.

This chain uses TRBV5-1 with TRBJ2-3, with 7 bases identical to TRBD1. CDR3 length equals 15 residues. J gave up 0 bases and V 4 bases, and 5 bases lay outside the gene matches. The germline CDR1 and CDR2 sequences are SGHRS and YFSETQ. The CDR3 coding sequence is TGCGCCAGCAGCGCGGACAGGTCTAGCACAGATACGCAGTATTTT. It translates to CASSADRSSTDTQYF.

V and J are TRBV21-1 and TRBJ2-4; the DNA was not compared with TRBD2, the D call given in the table. TRBV21-1 is flagged as a pseudogene. This CDR3 is 22 amino acids long. The CDR3 DNA reads as TGTGCCAGCAGTTCATCAAGGCGGGAGACGACCCCTCCGGTTTTCGTCAAAAACATTCAGTACTTC. Protein: CASSSSRRETTPPVFVKNIQYF.

This chain uses TRBV7-2 with TRBJ1-3; 10 nucleotides agree with TRBD1. The germline CDR1 and CDR2 sequences are SGHTA and FQGNSA. V lost 2 bases to trimming and J lost 7 bases; unmatched junction nucleotides: 8. The CDR3 sequence is 16 residues long. CDR3 nucleotides: TGTGCCAGCAGCTTATTGGTTTCGGGACAGGGGAACACCATATATTTT. Translation gives CASSLLVSGQGNTIYF.

Concerning this clone: The same CDR3 arises from other DNA sequences in this sample as well. The chain has TRBV6-5 and TRBJ1-6, with 11 bases that match TRBD1. This CDR3 region has 16 residues. The ends lost 0 bases at V and 9 bases at J; junction bases unmatched: 4. CDR1 and CDR2 from the germline V gene are MNHEY and SVGAGI. The CDR3 DNA reads as TGTGCCAGCAGTTACTCCCGGGACAGGGGGAGTTCACCCCTCCACTTT. It specifies CASSYSRDRGSSPLHF.